The text below deals with one TCR beta chain. Its cognate antigen is unknown. V gave up 2 bases and J gave up 7 bases, with 15 bases separating them. Germline V CDR1 and CDR2: SGHRS, YFSETQ. The CDR3 contains 14 residues. Sampled areas showed no macroscopic evidence of necrosis or hemorrhage. Clones were read by immunoSEQ multiplex PCR, and TCRdb kept only the in-frame ones, dropping some. The table has 20,000 or so clones, approximately 70% seen once. The sample comes from a study of intratumoral heterogeneity in liver cancer. Regarding the study as a whole: Tumor-infiltrating lymphocytes were acknowledged as under-represented in the sampling.

Specimen: tumor-adjacent normal tissue, collected before any cancer treatment. The TCR was taken from a woman aged 65 to 85 with hepatocellular carcinoma. This chain connects TRBV5-1 to TRBJ1-2; D unresolved. The CDR3, as DNA: TGCGCCAGCAGCTTTTTTTCGGAGGGATCTGGCTACACCTTC. Protein product: CASSFFSEGSGYTF.